The following is a T cell receptor (beta chain) sequence with its context. The antigen remains unidentified. Germline and junction disagree at one end, which may indicate a read error. PCR used 60 Vbeta primers and 13 Jbeta primers. The repertoire was sequenced with immunoSEQ multiplex PCR; TCRdb's copy has only in-frame clones and lacks some. The data hold 140,000 to 150,000 clones, with 75% to 80% observed a single time. CDR1 is SGHTA, CDR2 FQGNSA, per germline. The CDR3 contains 16 residues. This sample is drawn from a study of cytomegalovirus exposure and HLA in healthy donors. About the research overall: When 398 donors were genotyped, 81% of them were found to fall in the Caucasian-associated ancestry cluster.

The study's findings and limits: The authors enumerated over 150 TCR beta chains as linked to cytomegalovirus.

The rearrangement joins TRBV7-2 to TRBJ2-7; 10 bases align to TRBD1. This receptor was obtained from a male donor in good health and CMV-seronegative. Sample: PBMCs. For the CDR3, the DNA is TGTGCCAGCAGCCTAGCCGGGACAGGGGTGTACTACGAGCAGTACTTC. It specifies CASSLAGTGVYYEQYF.